Described below is a single T cell receptor (beta chain) sequence and its context. Its antigen is unknown. This table comes from immunoSEQ multiplex PCR, and its TCRdb copy is limited to in-frame clones, with some not included. The top ten hold roughly 25% of the sample, which has 150,000 to 200,000 clones, around nine tenths seen once. These data originate in a study of T cell responses to AZD1222 COVID-19 vaccine. Germline loops: CDR1 LNHDA, CDR2 SQIVND (reference sequence). The CDR3 is made up of 13 amino acids. V was trimmed by 5 bases and J by 0 bases, leaving 8 bases between them. Study outcomes and limitations: Only a handful of AZD1222 recipients, six or seven in all, had baseline seropositivity.

The V gene is TRBV19, the J gene TRBJ2-7, with D unclear. This clonotype originated in an adult who received the AZD1222 COVID-19 vaccine. The material was peripheral blood, obtained 28 days after the second AZD1222 dose. The chain's CDR3 is CASSPGGSYEQYF. The CDR3 bases are TGTGCCAGTAGTCCGGGCGGCTCCTACGAGCAGTACTTC.